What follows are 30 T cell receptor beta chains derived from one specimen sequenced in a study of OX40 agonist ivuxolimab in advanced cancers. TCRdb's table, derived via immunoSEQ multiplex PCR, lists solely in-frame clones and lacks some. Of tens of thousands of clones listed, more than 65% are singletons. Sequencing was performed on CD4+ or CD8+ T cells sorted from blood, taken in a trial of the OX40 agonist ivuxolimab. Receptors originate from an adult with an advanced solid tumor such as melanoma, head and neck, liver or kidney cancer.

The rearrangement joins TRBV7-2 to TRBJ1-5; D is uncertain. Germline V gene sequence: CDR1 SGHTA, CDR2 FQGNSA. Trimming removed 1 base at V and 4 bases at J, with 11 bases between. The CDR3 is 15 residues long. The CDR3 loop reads CASSLVGQTNQPQHF. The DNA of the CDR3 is TGTGCCAGCAGCTTAGTAGGTCAGACTAATCAGCCCCAGCATTTT.

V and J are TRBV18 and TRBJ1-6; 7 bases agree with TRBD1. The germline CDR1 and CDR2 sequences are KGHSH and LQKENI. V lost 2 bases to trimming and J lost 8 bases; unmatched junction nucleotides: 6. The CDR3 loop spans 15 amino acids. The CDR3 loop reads CASSPRQGEDSPLHF. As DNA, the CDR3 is TGTGCCAGCTCACCAAGACAGGGTGAAGATTCACCCCTCCACTTT.

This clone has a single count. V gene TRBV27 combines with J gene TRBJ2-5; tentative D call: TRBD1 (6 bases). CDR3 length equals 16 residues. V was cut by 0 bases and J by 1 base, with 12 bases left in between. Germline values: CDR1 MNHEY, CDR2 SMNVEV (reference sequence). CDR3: CASSLSGATGQETQYF. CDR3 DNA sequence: TGTGCCAGCAGTTTATCGGGGGCGACAGGCCAAGAGACCCAGTACTTC.

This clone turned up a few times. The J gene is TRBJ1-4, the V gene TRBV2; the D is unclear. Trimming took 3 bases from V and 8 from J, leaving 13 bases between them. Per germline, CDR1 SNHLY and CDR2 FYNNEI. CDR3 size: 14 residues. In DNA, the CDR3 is TGTGCCAGCAGTGATAGCGGGTTTAAAGAAAAACTGTTTTTT. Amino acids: CASSDSGFKEKLFF.

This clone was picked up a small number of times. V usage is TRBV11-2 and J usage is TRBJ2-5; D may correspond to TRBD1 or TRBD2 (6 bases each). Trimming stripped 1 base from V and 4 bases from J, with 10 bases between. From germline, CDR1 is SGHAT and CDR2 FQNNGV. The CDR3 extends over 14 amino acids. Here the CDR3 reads CASSLVGGGETQYF. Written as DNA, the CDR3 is TGTGCCAGCAGCTTAGTAGGGGGAGGAGAGACCCAGTACTTC. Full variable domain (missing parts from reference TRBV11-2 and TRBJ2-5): EAGVAQSPRYKIIEKRQSVAFWCNPISGHATLYWYQQILGQGPKLLIQFQNNGVVDDSQLPKDRFSAERLKGVDSTLKIQPAKLEDSAVYLCASSLVGGGETQYFGPGTRLLVL.

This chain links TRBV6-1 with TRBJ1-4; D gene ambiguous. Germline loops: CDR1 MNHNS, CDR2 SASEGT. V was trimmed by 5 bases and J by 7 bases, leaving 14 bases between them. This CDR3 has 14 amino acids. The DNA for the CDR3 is TGTGCCAGCAGTCCCATTTCTGGGCGTGAAAAACTGTTTTTT. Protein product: CASSPISGREKLFF.

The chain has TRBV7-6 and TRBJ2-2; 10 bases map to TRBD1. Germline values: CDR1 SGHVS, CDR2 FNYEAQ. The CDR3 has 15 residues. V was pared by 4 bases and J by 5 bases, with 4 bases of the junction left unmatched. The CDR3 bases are TGTGCCAGCAGCTCGACAGGGGGCCAGACCGGGGAGCTGTTTTTT. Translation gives CASSSTGGQTGELFF.

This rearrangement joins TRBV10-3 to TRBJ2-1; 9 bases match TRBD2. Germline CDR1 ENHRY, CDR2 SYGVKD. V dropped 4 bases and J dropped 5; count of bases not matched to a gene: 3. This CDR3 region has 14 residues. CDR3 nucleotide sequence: TGTGCCATCAGTGTTAGCGGGGGTAACAATGAGCAGTTCTTC. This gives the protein CAISVSGGNNEQFF.

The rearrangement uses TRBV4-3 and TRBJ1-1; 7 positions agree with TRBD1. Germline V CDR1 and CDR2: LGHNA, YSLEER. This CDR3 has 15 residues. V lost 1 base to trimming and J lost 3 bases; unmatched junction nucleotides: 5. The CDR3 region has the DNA TGCGCCAGCAGCCAAGCAAGGGGGCGGGACACTGAAGCTTTCTTT. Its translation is CASSQARGRDTEAFF.

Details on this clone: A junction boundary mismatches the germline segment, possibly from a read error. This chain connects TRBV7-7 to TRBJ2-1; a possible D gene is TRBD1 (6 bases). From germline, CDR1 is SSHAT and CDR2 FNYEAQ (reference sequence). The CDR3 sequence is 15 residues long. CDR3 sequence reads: CASSQGTTDYNEQFF. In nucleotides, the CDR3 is TGTGCTAGCAGCCAAGGGACAACCGACTACAATGAGCAGTTCTTC.

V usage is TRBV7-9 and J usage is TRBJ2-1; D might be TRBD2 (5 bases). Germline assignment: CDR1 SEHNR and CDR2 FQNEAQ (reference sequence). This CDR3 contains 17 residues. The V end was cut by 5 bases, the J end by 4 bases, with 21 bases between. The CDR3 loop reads CASSPPPRVAVYNEQFF. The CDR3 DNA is TGTGCCAGCAGCCCCCCCCCGAGGGTGGCCGTTTACAATGAGCAGTTCTTC. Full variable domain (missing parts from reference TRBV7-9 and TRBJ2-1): DTGVSQNPRHKITKRGQNVTFRCDPISEHNRLYWYRQTLGQGPEFLTYFQNEAQLEKSRLLSDRFSAERPKGSFSTLEIQRTEQGDSAMYLCASSPPPRVAVYNEQFFGPGTRLTVL.

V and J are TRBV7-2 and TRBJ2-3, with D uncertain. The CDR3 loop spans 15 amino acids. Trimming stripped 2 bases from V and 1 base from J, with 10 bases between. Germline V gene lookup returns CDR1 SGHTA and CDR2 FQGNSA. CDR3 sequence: CASSLSATGTDTQYF. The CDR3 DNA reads TGTGCCAGCAGCTTATCCGCGACTGGCACAGATACGCAGTATTTT. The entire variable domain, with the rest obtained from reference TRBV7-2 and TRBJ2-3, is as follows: GAGVSQSPSNKVTEKGKDVELRCDPISGHTALYWYRQSLGQGLEFLIYFQGNSAPDKSGLPSDRFSAERTGGSVSTLTIQRTQQEDSAVYLCASSLSATGTDTQYFGPGTRLTVL.

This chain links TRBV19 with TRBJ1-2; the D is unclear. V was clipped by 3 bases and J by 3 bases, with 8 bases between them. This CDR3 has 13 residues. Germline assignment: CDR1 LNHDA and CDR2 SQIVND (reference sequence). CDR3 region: CASSIKGYYGYTF. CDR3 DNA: TGTGCCAGTAGTATCAAGGGCTACTATGGCTACACCTTC.

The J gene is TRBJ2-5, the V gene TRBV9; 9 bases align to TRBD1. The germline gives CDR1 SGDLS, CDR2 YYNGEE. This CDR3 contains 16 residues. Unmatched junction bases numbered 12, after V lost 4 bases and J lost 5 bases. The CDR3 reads CASSLFGTGIGETQYF. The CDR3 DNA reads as TGTGCCAGCAGCCTTTTCGGGACAGGGATCGGGGAGACCCAGTACTTC.

The CDR3 DNA is TGTGCCAGCAGCCTAGGGGTTAGTGATTCACCCCTCCACTTT. It encodes CASSLGVSDSPLHF. J is TRBJ1-6 and V is TRBV5-6, with D possibly matching TRBD1 (5 bases). Trimming took off 4 bases at V and 8 bases at J, with 13 bases between the two ends. Germline V CDR1 and CDR2: SGHDT, YYEEEE. The CDR3 contains 14 residues.

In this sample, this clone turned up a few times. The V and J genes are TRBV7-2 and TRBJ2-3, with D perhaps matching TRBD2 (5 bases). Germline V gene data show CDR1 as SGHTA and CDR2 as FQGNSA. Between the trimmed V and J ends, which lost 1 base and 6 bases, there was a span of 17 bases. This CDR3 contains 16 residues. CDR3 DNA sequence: TGTGCCAGCAGCTTAGTGGCGGGCTTAACCGCCGATACGCAGTATTTT. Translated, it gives CASSLVAGLTADTQYF. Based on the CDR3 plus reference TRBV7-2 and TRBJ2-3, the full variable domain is GAGVSQSPSNKVTEKGKDVELRCDPISGHTALYWYRQSLGQGLEFLIYFQGNSAPDKSGLPSDRFSAERTGGSVSTLTIQRTQQEDSAVYLCASSLVAGLTADTQYFGPGTRLTVL.

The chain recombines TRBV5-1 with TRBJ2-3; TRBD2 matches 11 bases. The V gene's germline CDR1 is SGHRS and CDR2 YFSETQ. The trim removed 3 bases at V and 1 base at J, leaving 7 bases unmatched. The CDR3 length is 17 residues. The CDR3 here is CASSSPLLAGGTDTQYF. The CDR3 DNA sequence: TGCGCCAGCAGCTCCCCCCTACTAGCGGGGGGCACAGATACGCAGTATTTT. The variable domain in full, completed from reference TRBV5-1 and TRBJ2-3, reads KAGVTQTPRYLIKTRGQQVTLSCSPISGHRSVSWYQQTPGQGLQFLFEYFSETQRNKGNFPGRFSGRQFSNSRSEMNVSTLELGDSALYLCASSSPLLAGGTDTQYFGPGTRLTVL.

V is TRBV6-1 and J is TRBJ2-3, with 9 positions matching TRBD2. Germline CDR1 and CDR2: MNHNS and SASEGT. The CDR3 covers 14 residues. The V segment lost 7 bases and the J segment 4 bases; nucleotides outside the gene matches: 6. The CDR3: CASIGGGAADTQYF. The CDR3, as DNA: TGTGCCAGCATCGGCGGGGGGGCCGCAGATACGCAGTATTTT.

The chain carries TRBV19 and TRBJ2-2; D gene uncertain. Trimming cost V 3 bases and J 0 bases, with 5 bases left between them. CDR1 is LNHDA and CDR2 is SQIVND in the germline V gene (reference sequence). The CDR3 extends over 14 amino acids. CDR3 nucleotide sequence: TGTGCCAGTAGTATTAGGGCGAACACCGGGGAGCTGTTTTTT. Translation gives CASSIRANTGELFF.

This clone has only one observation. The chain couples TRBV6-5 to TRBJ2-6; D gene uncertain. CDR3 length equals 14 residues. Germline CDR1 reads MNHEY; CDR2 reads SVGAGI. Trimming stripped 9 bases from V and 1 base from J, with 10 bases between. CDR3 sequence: CASSDRSGANVLTF. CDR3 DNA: TGTGCCAGTTCGGATCGTTCTGGGGCCAACGTCCTGACTTTC.

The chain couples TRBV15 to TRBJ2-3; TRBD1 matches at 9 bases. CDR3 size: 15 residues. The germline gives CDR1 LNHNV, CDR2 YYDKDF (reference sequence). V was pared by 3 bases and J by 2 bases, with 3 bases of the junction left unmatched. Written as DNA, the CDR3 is TGTGCCACCAGCAGGGGGACAGGGTTCACAGATACGCAGTATTTT. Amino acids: CATSRGTGFTDTQYF.

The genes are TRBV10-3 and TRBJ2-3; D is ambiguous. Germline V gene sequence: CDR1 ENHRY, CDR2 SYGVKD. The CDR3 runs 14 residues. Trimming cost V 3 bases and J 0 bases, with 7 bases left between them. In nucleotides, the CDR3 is TGTGCCATCAGTGACAGCCGTAGCACAGATACGCAGTATTTT. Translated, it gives CAISDSRSTDTQYF.

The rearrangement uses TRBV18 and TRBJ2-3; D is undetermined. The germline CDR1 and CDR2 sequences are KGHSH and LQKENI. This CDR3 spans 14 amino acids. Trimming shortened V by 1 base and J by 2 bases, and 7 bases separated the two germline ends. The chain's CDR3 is CASSPQQFTDTQYF. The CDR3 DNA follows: TGTGCCAGCTCACCACAACAGTTCACAGATACGCAGTATTTT. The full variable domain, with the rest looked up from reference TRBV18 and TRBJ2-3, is NAGVMQNPRHLVRRRGQEARLRCSPMKGHSHVYWYRQLPEEGLKFMVYLQKENIIDESGMPKERFSAEFPKEGPSILRIQQVVRGDSAAYFCASSPQQFTDTQYFGPGTRLTVL.

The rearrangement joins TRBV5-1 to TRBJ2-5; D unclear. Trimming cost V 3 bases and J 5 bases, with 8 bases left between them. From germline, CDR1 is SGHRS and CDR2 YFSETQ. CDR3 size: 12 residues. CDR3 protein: CASSSEGETQYF. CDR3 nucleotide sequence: TGCGCCAGCAGCTCGGAAGGGGAGACCCAGTACTTC.

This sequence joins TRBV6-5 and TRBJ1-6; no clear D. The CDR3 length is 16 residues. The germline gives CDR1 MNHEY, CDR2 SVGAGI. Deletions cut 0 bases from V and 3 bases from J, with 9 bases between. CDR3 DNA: TGTGCCAGCAGTTACTCGGGGATTCACTATAATTCACCCCTCCACTTT. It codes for CASSYSGIHYNSPLHF.

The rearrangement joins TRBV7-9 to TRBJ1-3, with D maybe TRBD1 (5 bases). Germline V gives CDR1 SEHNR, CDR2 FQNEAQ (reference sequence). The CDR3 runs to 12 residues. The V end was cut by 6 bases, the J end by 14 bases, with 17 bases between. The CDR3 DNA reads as TGTGCCAGCAGTACCACCGGGACCCCCGTATATTTT. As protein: CASSTTGTPVYF. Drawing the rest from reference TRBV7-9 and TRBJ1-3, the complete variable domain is DTGVSQNPRHKITKRGQNVTFRCDPISEHNRLYWYRQTLGQGPEFLTYFQNEAQLEKSRLLSDRFSAERPKGSFSTLEIQRTEQGDSAMYLCASSTTGTPVYFGEGSWLTVV.

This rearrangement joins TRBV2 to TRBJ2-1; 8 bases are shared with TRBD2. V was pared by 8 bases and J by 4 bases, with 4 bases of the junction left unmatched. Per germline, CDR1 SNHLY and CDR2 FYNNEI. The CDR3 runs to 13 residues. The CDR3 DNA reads TGTGCCAGCTTCCGGGGGGGGTACAATGAGCAGTTCTTC. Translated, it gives CASFRGGYNEQFF.

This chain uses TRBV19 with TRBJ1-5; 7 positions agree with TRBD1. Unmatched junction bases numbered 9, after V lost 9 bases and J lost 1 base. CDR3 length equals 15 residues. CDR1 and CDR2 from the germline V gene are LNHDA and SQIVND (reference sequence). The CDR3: CASDRAARSNQPQHF. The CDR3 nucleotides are TGTGCCAGCGACAGGGCCGCTCGAAGCAATCAGCCCCAGCATTTT.

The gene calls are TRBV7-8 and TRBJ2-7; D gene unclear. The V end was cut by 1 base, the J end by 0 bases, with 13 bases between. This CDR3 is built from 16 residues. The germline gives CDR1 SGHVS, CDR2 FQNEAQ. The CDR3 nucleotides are TGTGCCAGCAGCTTAGGACCCCCGGGTGCCTCCTACGAGCAGTACTTC. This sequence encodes CASSLGPPGASYEQYF.

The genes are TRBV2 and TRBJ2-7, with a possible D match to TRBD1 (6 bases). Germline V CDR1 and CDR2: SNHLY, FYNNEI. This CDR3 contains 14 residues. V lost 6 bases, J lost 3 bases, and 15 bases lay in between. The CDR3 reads CASRAKGDGYEQYF. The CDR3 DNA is TGTGCCAGCAGAGCGAAGGGGGATGGCTACGAGCAGTACTTC.